The entry below describes one T cell receptor (beta chain). CDR3 length: 14 amino acids. The ends lost 5 bases at V and 3 bases at J; junction bases unmatched: 3. Germline loops: CDR1 LNHDA, CDR2 SQIVND (reference sequence). This record comes from a study of blood T cell repertoires in COVID-19. Study overall: Specimens from acute and convalescent COVID-19 originated in the United States, Italy and Spain.

TCRdb's table, derived via immunoSEQ multiplex PCR, lists solely in-frame clones and lacks some. The sample contains more than 100,000 clones, roughly 89% of which appear only once. The age range of participants was about 18 to 90 years, with residence in about two dozen US areas. Recovered participants had two consecutive negative NP/OP PCR tests, healthcare professional clearance, or symptom resolution. The sequenced material came from PBMCs or T cells enriched from blood (not recorded which). The source of this sequence is a woman in her twenties or thirties who had recovered from COVID-19. The chain employs TRBV19 and TRBJ1-2, with 10 bases lining up with TRBD1. In DNA, the CDR3 is TGTGCCAGTAGTCCCGGGACAGGGGACTATGGCTACACCTTC. Translation: CASSPGTGDYGYTF.